This T cell receptor (beta chain) came from a study of T-cell reconstitution after alpha-beta-depleted transplantation in children. Unique molecular identifiers tagged the TCRbeta library. MiXCR, applied by TCRdb to the PCR reads, yields one record per CDR3 protein. This table has hundreds of thousands of distinct CDR3 sequences, around 20% appearing once. Trimming took 1 base from V and 1 from J, leaving 11 bases between them. The germline V gene has CDR1 SGHKS and CDR2 YYEKEE (reference sequence). The CDR3 totals 15 residues. Sequenced here: PBMCs from the stem cell graft donor, sampled from the stem cell graft. This rearrangement joins TRBV5-5 to TRBJ1-1; TRBD1 is a possible D gene (6 bases). This receptor was obtained from a human donor who donated a stem cell graft to a child with acute lymphoblastic leukemia. Written as DNA, the CDR3 is TGTGCCAGCAGCTTGCGGAGGGGGAGGAACACTGAAGCTTTCTTT. Translated: CASSLRRGRNTEAFF.